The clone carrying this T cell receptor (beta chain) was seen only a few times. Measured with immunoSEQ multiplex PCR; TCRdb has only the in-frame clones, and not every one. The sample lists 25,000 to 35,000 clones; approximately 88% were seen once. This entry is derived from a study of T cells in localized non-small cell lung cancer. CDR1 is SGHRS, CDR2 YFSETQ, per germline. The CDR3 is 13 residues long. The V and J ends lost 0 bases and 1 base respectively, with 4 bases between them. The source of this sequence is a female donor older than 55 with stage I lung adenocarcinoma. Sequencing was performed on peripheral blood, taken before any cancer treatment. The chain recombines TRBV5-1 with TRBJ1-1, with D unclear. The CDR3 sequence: CASSLGTNTEAFF. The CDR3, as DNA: TGCGCCAGCAGCTTGGGGACGAACACTGAAGCTTTCTTT. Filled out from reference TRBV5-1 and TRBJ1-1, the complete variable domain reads KAGVTQTPRYLIKTRGQQVTLSCSPISGHRSVSWYQQTPGQGLQFLFEYFSETQRNKGNFPGRFSGRQFSNSRSEMNVSTLELGDSALYLCASSLGTNTEAFFGQGTRLTVV.